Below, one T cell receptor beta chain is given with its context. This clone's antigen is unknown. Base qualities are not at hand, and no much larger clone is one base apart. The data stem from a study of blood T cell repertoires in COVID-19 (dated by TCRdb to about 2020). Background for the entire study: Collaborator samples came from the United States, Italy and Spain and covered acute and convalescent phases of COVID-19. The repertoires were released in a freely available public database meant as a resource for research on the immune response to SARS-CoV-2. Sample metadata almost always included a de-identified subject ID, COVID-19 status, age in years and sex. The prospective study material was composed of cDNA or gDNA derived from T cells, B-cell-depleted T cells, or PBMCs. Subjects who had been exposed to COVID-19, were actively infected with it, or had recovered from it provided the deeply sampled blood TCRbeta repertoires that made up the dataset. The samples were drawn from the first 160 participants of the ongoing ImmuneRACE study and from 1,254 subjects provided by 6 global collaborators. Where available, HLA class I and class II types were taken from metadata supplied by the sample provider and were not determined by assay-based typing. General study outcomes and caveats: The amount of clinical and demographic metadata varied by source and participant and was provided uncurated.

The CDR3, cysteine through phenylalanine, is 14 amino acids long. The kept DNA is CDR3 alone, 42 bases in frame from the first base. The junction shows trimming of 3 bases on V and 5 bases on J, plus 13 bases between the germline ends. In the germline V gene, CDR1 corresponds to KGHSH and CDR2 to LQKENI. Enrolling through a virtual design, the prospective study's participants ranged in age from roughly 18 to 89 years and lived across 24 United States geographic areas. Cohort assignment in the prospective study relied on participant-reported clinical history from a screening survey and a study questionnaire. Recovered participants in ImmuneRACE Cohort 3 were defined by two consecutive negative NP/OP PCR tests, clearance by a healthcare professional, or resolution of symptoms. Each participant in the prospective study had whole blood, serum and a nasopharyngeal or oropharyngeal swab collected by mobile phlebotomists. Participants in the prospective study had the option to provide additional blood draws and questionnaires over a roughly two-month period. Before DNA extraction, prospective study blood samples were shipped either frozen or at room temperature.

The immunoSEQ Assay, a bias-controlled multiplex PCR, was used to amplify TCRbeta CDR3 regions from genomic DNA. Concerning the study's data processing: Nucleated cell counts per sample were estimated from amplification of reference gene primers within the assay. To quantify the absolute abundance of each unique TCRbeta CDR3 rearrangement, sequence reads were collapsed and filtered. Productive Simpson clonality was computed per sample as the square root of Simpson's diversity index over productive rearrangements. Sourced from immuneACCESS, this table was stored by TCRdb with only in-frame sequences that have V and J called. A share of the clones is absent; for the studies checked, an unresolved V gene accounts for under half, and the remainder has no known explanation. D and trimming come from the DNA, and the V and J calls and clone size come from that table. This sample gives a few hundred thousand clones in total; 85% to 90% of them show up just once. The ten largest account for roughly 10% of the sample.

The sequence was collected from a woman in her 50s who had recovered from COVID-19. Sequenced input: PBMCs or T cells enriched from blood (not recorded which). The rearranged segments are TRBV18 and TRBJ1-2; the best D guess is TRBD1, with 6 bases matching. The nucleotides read TGTGCCAGCTCACCTGGAACAGGGTCTTATGGCTACACCTTC. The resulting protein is CASSPGTGSYGYTF.